This T cell receptor beta chain was profiled in a study of a mutant IDH1 vaccine in newly diagnosed glioma. The wider study: Mean patient age was around 40 years; approximately 62% were male and about 40% female. Earlier treatment was radiotherapy, temozolomide, or both, with most getting both.

Sequencing used immunoSEQ multiplex PCR; TCRdb keeps in-frame clones, though not all of them. The sample yields approximately 54,000 clones, about four fifths seen once. Broader study findings: Pseudoprogression showed no apparent link to changes in top peripheral T cell clonotypes. Altogether, 85% to 95% of patients exhibited vaccine-induced immune responses.

Time point denoted: baseline, week 1 (first vaccination visit). Sample treatment: pre-vaccination baseline after standard-of-care therapy. CDR1 and CDR2 (germline): LNHNV, YYDKDF (reference sequence). This CDR3 is 16 amino acids long. With 0 bases removed from V and 4 bases from J, the gap between germline ends came to 13 bases. Concerning this clone: Its target is not known.

The rearrangement joins TRBV15 to TRBJ1-5; D perhaps matches TRBD1 (6 bases). The sequence was collected from a man aged 18 to 30 with glioma. Sequences were derived from PBMCs, sampled from a glioma patient treated with radiotherapy, temozolomide or both. CDR3 amino acids: CATSRDPRGGNQPQHF. The CDR3 DNA reads TGTGCCACCAGCAGAGATCCTAGGGGGGGAAATCAGCCCCAGCATTTT.